This TCR beta chain was recorded in a study of beta chain features in type 1 diabetes. Germline CDR1 GTSNPN, CDR2 SVGIG (reference sequence). CDR3 length: 16 residues. J lost 4 bases, V lost 0 bases, and 1 base had no gene match. The study reverse transcribed the entire isolated RNA, so it sequenced expressed TCRB transcripts. Clones were sequenced by immunoSEQ multiplex PCR, and TCRdb holds only the in-frame ones, with some missing. The sample holds roughly 240,000 clones, roughly 70% seen once. Purity exceeded 95% in all sorted populations. The source of this sequence is a man under 40 in good health. This chain joins TRBV30 and TRBJ2-3, with TRBD2 identical over 16 bases. The sequenced sample was naive CD4+ T cells from blood. The CDR3 DNA follows: TGTGCCTGGAGTGTGGGACTAGCGGGAGGGGCAGATACGCAGTATTTT. Protein sequence: CAWSVGLAGGADTQYF.